This T cell receptor (beta chain) was recovered during a study of blood T cells in healthy people across ages (dated by TCRdb to 2013 to 2016). For the wider study: Template switching captured roughly one uniquely barcoded TCR beta cDNA molecule per two T cells in model experiments. Two additional independent replicas of 1 million unique cDNA reads from the same blood draw were analyzed for two donors (one aged 18 to 30 and one aged 80 or older). To avoid experimental bias, donors of different ages were distributed randomly across sequencing lanes. To track age-related changes in TCR beta repertoire diversity, the study relied on deep sequencing normalized with unique cDNA molecular identifiers. The donors were divided into four age groups: young (average around 16 years), middle-aged (about 39), aged (about 56) and long-lived (about 79).

V sheds 0 bases and J sheds 5 bases, leaving 8 bases between their ends. The CDR3 sequence holds 14 residues, the cysteine and phenylalanine included. Only the CDR3 portion is preserved as DNA: 42 bases, with reading frame beginning at the first base. Reading the germline V gene gives CDR1 SGHTA and CDR2 FQGNSA. The receptor library was made with 5' RACE. The sequencer was an Illumina HiSeq 2500. A second PCR of roughly 7 to 12 cycles was run with a J-beta primer mix and a sample-barcoded 5' primer. Each TCR beta cDNA molecule received a unique molecular identifier from a template-switch 5' adaptor carrying 12 random nucleotides. Each sample yielded at least 2.5 million CDR3-containing paired-end reads. All of the RNA was converted into first-strand cDNA using the Mint cDNA synthesis kit, with a TRBC-specific oligonucleotide serving as the primer. Following uracil-DNA glycosylase treatment, a first 18-cycle PCR with universal primers M1SS and BC2_uni_R was performed on all cDNA. Under the source paper's analysis protocol: For normalization, 1 million high-quality reads, each with a distinct molecular identifier, were randomly selected from each sample. Reads with shared molecular identifiers were discarded instead of being binned into consensus sequences. CDR3 identification, clonotype clustering and error correction used MiTCR with a Q25 quality threshold and the strictest error-elimination algorithm. A nonparametric unseen species model with Euler transformation was used to estimate a lower bound on total TCR beta diversity. The public reads were quality trimmed at Q25 with fastp and then assembled into clones with MiXCR by TCRdb, keeping productive beta chains. When rows share a CDR3 protein, they turn into one entry using the most common DNA and genes. These V and J calls rely on TCRdb rather than the paper's analysis. The sample table contains roughly 800,000 distinct CDR3 sequences; only one count was recorded for roughly 50% of them. Jointly, the top ten make up roughly 22% of the sample.

To note about this clonotype: It lacks a known antigen. No per-base quality is available; no much larger clone lies one base away.

The paper's findings and limits, for the study overall: Because donor CMV infection status was unknown, age-related changes in expanded clonotypes were potentially confounded. Bulk unsorted PBMC profiling prevented conclusive comparison of naive and antigen-experienced compartments. Estimates of total diversity based on one million sequenced T cells were regarded as lower bounds and as underestimates. The percentage of naive T cells measured by flow cytometry correlated strongly with observed TCR beta diversity. As age increased, observed TCR beta diversity per million T cells dropped in a roughly linear way, and a significant reduction was already evident by age roughly 36. Compared with the aged group, the long-lived group had more naive CD4+ T cells, fewer expanded clones and increased TCR diversity, suggesting age selection.

The roughly 39 donors, aged about 6 to 100 years, were systemically healthy Caucasian individuals from Russia. Each donor gave roughly 9 milliliters of peripheral blood, drawn into EDTA-treated Vacutainer tubes. Ficoll-Paque density-gradient centrifugation was used to isolate PBMCs, with at least 6 million per sample. Total RNA was extracted from PBMCs with Trizol reagent, with at least 6 micrograms obtained per sample. Naive CD45RAhigh/CD27high T cell percentages were measured by flow cytometry on a PBMC aliquot from every donor. This sequence uses TRBV7-2 and TRBJ2-1, with the D gene uncertain. The sample was blood. This TCR was sampled from a man aged 25-40 years in good health. The nucleotides read TGTGCCAGCAGCTTAGCCCAGGCGGACAATGAGCAGTTCTTC. The resulting protein is CASSLAQADNEQFF.